This TCR beta chain was found in a study of early T cells in non-severe SARS-CoV-2 infection. The germline V gene encodes CDR1 SEHNR and CDR2 FQNEAQ (reference sequence). The CDR3 length is 15 residues. V shed 5 bases, J shed 5 bases, and the junction held 11 bases outside the gene matches. Notes on this clonotype: Its antigen is unidentified.

The TCR library protocol was used to attach unique molecular identifiers. These identifiers were attached to individual cDNA molecules. A single record per CDR3 protein comes from TCRdb applying MiXCR to the 5' RACE reads. This table holds 55,000 to 80,000 distinct CDR3 sequences, about 10% found once. Whole-study findings and limits: VDJdb-based annotation leaned toward anti-spike CD8 responses and missed private and CD4 specificities.

The chain carries TRBV7-9 and TRBJ1-1, with 7 bases lining up with TRBD1. The sequenced sample was whole blood, obtained at baseline. This receptor was obtained from an adult who was a healthcare worker with PCR-confirmed SARS-CoV-2 infection or an uninfected control (not recorded which). CDR3 DNA: TGTGCCAGCAGCCCCGGGACAGTAAGCACAACTGAAGCTTTCTTT. It encodes CASSPGTVSTTEAFF.